This T cell receptor beta chain emerged from a study of CD8+CD57+ T cells in acquired aplastic anemia. Overall study: Each DNA sample taken from sorted CD4+ and CD8+ cells came to about 3 ug on average.

Genomic DNA provided the template from which TCR beta VDJ and CDR3 profiles were obtained. From the reads, TCRdb called clonotypes with MiXCR, one entry per CDR3 protein. Among about 180,000 distinct CDR3 sequences listed, roughly 50% were seen once. Study observations and caveats: Researchers reported that CD8+ Simpson's diversity was not significantly different in patients versus controls.

This clonotype appeared a single time. Its cognate antigen is unknown. V shed 5 bases and J 3 bases; nucleotides not matched to a gene: 5. The V gene's germline CDR1 is ENHRY and CDR2 SYGVKD. This CDR3 contains 15 residues. Patients picked for sequencing had shown CD8+CD57+ cell expansion detected by flow cytometry. All patients had severe acquired aplastic anemia. The sequenced material came from sorted CD4+, CD8+, or CD8+CD57+ T cells (not recorded which) from PBMCs. This sequence joins TRBV10-3 and TRBJ1-3; 9 bases agree with TRBD1. The TCR sequence derives from a human donor with aplastic anemia. As DNA, the CDR3 is TGTGCCATCAGTCGGACAGGGGCGAGTGGAAACACCATATATTTT. Protein: CAISRTGASGNTIYF.